The present T cell receptor (beta chain) was sequenced within a study of blood T cells in healthy people across ages. CDR1 and CDR2 (germline): MNHEY, SVGAGI. The CDR3 sequence is 16 residues long. V trimming: 0 bases; J trimming: 3 bases; junction bases outside the gene matches: 6. With a J-beta primer mix and a sample-barcoded 5' primer, a second PCR ran about 7 to 12 cycles. TCRdb ran MiXCR on the 5' RACE reads and lists one entry per CDR3 protein. The repertoire consists of around 990,000 distinct CDR3 sequences, with around 27% occurring once and the leading ten covering about 0.69%. These data were also filed under a second study, of T cells of mothers and their children. That investigation notes: Input to cDNA synthesis comprised all extracted RNA, at a ratio of 1.5 ug per 15 ul.

This TCR derives from a girl aged 2-9 years in good health. The chain uses TRBV6-5 and TRBJ1-1; 8 nucleotides line up with TRBD1. Sequenced: blood. DNA for the CDR3: TGTGCCAGCAGTTACTCCTCACAGGGGGTGGACACTGAAGCTTTCTTT. This codes for CASSYSSQGVDTEAFF.